This is a list of T cell receptor beta chains from one sample in a study of cytomegalovirus exposure and HLA in healthy donors. Generated by immunoSEQ multiplex PCR, the TCRdb table keeps only in-frame clones and is missing some. The table records roughly 150,000 clones, roughly 75% of them present only once. Sequenced material: PBMCs. The receptors stem from a man between 18 and 29 years old in good health and CMV-seronegative. CDR3s include the opening cysteine and the closing phenylalanine or tryptophan. Fields, in order: D gene, V gene, CDR3 protein. D genes are given only for firm matches.

>.|TRBV6-1
CASNEREAAEQFF
>.|TRBV5-6
CASSPWAVYEQYF
>.|TRBV7-9
CASSLTLGTYNEQFF
>.|TRBV4-1
CASSPGSSNTGELFF
>.|TRBV7-9
CASGQGGNQPQHF
>TRBD1|TRBV27
CASSPLPQGMYTF
>.|TRBV18
CASSPPGGETQYF
>.|TRBV23-1
CASSHDFPYEQYF
>.|TRBV4-3
CASSRGQPLGETQYF
>TRBD1|TRBV4-3
CASSQDRHGTGSYEQYF
>TRBD2|TRBV19
CASSRTSSYNEQFF
>.|TRBV9
CASRRDTNNSPLHF
>.|TRBV6-5
CASSYRFSGSYEQYF
>.|TRBV7-2
CASSLLRDNQPQHF
>TRBD1|TRBV28
CASSSLTGGDQPQHF
>.|TRBV6-5
CASSYGRDSVYEQYF
>.|TRBV10-2
CASSLDNEKLFF
>.|TRBV6-5
CASSSVSQPQHF
>TRBD1|TRBV4-3
CASSPLGGANEKLFF
>TRBD2|TRBV10-1
CASSIGGLAGTTDTQYF
>.|TRBV27
CASSPAGQQPQHF
>TRBD1|TRBV5-1
CASSSLGARDRANEQFF
>.|TRBV18
CASSPPALRETQYF